The present TCR beta chain was sequenced within a study of Ad26.COV2.S vaccination and SARS-CoV-2 variants. The overall study: Intramuscularly, Ad26.COV2.S was given either once or twice, 56 days apart.

Treatment meaning: some 19 received Ad26.COV2.S at low or high dose, single or two shots; 5 received placebo; per-sample allocation not given. Samples were taken on day 63 after the first vaccine or placebo injection. Findings and limits, study-wide: While placebo recipients had lower spike-specific TCR breadth, vaccine recipients had more. Vaccine and placebo groups showed comparable non-spike TCR breadth.

This clone occurred once. Its specificity is unknown. Profiled with immunoSEQ multiplex PCR; TCRdb holds only in-frame clones, not every one. The sample includes hundreds of thousands of clones, 88% of them seen just once. CDR3 length: 16 residues. Germline V gene lookup returns CDR1 SGHTS and CDR2 YDEGEE. V dropped 3 bases and J dropped 8 bases, with 22 bases sitting between them. This receptor was obtained from a person between 18 and 60 years old who received the Ad26.COV2.S COVID-19 vaccine or a placebo. The genes are TRBV5-8 and TRBJ2-3, with a possible D match to TRBD2 (6 bases). Material: peripheral blood, obtained in a trial of Ad26.COV2.S vaccine versus placebo. The DNA for the CDR3 is TGTGCCAGCAGCTCCCTGGGAGTGGCGGGATTATCTACGCAGTATTTT. Protein sequence: CASSSLGVAGLSTQYF.